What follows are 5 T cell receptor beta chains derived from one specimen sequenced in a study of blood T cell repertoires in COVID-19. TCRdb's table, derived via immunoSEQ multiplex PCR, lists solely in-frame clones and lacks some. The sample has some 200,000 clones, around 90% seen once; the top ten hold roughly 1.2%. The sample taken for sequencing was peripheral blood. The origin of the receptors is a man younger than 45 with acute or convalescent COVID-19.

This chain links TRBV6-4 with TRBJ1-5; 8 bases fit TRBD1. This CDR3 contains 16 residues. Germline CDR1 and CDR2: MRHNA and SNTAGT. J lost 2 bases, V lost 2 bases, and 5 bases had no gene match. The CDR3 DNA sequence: TGTGCCAGCAGTGACCGCGGGACAGGAGGCAATCAGCCCCAGCATTTT. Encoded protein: CASSDRGTGGNQPQHF.

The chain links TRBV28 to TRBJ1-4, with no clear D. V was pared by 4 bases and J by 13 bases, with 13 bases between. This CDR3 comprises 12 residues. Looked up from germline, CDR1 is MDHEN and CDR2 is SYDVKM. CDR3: CASSSLVGRLFF. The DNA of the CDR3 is TGTGCCAGCAGTTCCCTCGTGGGCCGACTGTTTTTT.

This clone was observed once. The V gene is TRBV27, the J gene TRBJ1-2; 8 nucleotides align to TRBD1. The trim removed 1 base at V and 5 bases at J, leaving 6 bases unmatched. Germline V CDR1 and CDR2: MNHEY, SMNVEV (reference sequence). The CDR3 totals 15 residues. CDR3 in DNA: TGTGCCAGCAGTTTATTGGCAGGGGGCTTTTATGGCTACACCTTC. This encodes CASSLLAGGFYGYTF.

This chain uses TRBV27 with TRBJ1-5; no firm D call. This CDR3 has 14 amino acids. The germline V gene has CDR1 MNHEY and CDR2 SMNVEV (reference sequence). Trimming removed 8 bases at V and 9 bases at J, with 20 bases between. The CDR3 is CASGRAGDLGPQHF. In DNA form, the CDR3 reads TGTGCCAGCGGTAGGGCGGGAGACTTGGGGCCCCAGCATTTT.

This CDR3 is CASSPMSRNTGELFF. Here the CDR3 DNA reads TGTGCCAGCTCACCAATGTCTAGGAACACCGGGGAGCTGTTTTTT. This sequence joins TRBV18 and TRBJ2-2; no reliable D call. The V and J ends lost 2 bases and 1 base respectively, with 8 bases between them. The CDR3 is made up of 15 amino acids. Germline CDR1 reads KGHSH; CDR2 reads LQKENI.